The 26 T cell receptor beta chains below were found in one sample sequenced in a study of blood T cell repertoires in COVID-19. TCRdb's copy holds only in-frame clones and misses some; the assay was immunoSEQ multiplex PCR. The profile shows 200,000 to 250,000 clones, 70% to 90% of them singletons. Sequences were obtained from peripheral blood. These receptors were obtained from a man in his fifties with acute or convalescent COVID-19.

This chain uses TRBV7-8 with TRBJ2-7; 14 bases match TRBD2. Germline V lookup: CDR1 SGHVS, CDR2 FQNEAQ. The CDR3 is 20 amino acids. J gave up 5 bases and V 3 bases, and 18 bases lay outside the gene matches. The DNA of the CDR3 is TGTGCCAGCAGCTTTCGGTTCTTGGTGGGACTAGCGGGAGTATCTAACGAGCAGTACTTC. Protein product: CASSFRFLVGLAGVSNEQYF.

The V gene is TRBV6-1, the J gene TRBJ2-7; 10 nucleotides line up with TRBD1. Unmatched junction bases numbered 14, after V lost 4 bases and J lost 5 bases. Germline assignment: CDR1 MNHNS and CDR2 SASEGT. The CDR3 consists of 17 residues. CDR3: CASSALKRDRGFDEQYF. The CDR3 nucleotides read TGTGCCAGCAGTGCACTCAAGAGGGACAGGGGCTTCGACGAGCAGTACTTC.

Worth noting for this clone: Other DNA variants within this sample encode the same CDR3. J is TRBJ2-3 and V is TRBV30, with TRBD1 matching 7 bases. This CDR3 is 15 amino acids long. V lost 0 bases, J lost 3 bases, and 6 bases stayed unmatched. CDR1 is GTSNPN, CDR2 SVGIG, per germline (reference sequence). The CDR3 reads CAWSVGTGETDTQYF. CDR3 coding DNA: TGTGCCTGGAGTGTTGGAACAGGGGAAACAGATACGCAGTATTTT. Full variable domain (outside the CDR3, taken from reference TRBV30 and TRBJ2-3): SQTIHQWPATLVQPVGSPLSLECTVEGTSNPNLYWYRQAAGRGLQLLFYSVGIGQISSEVPQNLSASRPQDRQFILSSKKLLLSDSGFYLCAWSVGTGETDTQYFGPGTRLTVL.

The chain has TRBV7-2 and TRBJ2-1; the match to TRBD2 covers 9 bases. The J segment lost 0 bases and the V segment lost 3 bases, leaving 0 bases of the junction unmatched. There are 15 residues in the CDR3. The germline CDR1 and CDR2 sequences are SGHTA and FQGNSA. The DNA of the CDR3 is TGTGCCAGCAGCTTTAGCGGGAGCTCCTACAATGAGCAGTTCTTC. It encodes CASSFSGSSYNEQFF. The complete variable domain, with remaining parts taken from reference TRBV7-2 and TRBJ2-1, reads GAGVSQSPSNKVTEKGKDVELRCDPISGHTALYWYRQSLGQGLEFLIYFQGNSAPDKSGLPSDRFSAERTGGSVSTLTIQRTQQEDSAVYLCASSFSGSSYNEQFFGPGTRLTVL.

This chain joins TRBV5-4 and TRBJ1-4; 7 nucleotides match TRBD1. Germline loops: CDR1 SGHNT, CDR2 YYREEE (reference sequence). The CDR3 covers 14 residues. V gave up 4 bases and J gave up 8 bases; unmatched junction bases: 8. CDR3 sequence: CASSLDRDGEKLFF. The CDR3 DNA reads as TGTGCCAGCAGCCTCGACAGGGACGGGGAAAAACTGTTTTTT.

CDR3 bases: TGTGCCAGTAGCTACAGGGGAGGAACCGGGGAGCTGTTTTTT. It codes for CASSYRGGTGELFF. The rearrangement links TRBV19 to TRBJ2-2; a weak D match, TRBD1 (7 bases). V lost 6 bases, J lost 5 bases, and 13 bases lay in between. The CDR3 loop spans 14 amino acids. The V gene's germline CDR1 is LNHDA and CDR2 SQIVND (reference sequence).

The genes are TRBV9 and TRBJ1-1, with a possible D match to TRBD1 (6 bases). Trimming stripped 2 bases from V and 1 base from J, with 9 bases between. There are 14 residues in the CDR3. Germline values: CDR1 SGDLS, CDR2 YYNGEE. CDR3 DNA sequence: TGTGCCAGCAGCGTTACAGGGAAGAACACTGAAGCTTTCTTT. It encodes CASSVTGKNTEAFF.

This chain uses TRBV4-1 with TRBJ2-7, with D possibly TRBD1 on 5 matching bases. Germline V gives CDR1 MGHRA, CDR2 YSYEKL. The CDR3 loop spans 12 amino acids. Trimming shortened V by 5 bases and J by 3 bases, and 8 bases separated the two germline ends. The CDR3 loop is CASSGHGYEQYF. The CDR3 DNA follows: TGCGCCAGCAGCGGACATGGCTACGAGCAGTACTTC.

This chain's CDR3 is CASSCPKWGESNQPQHF. The CDR3 DNA reads as TGTGCCAGCAGCTGTCCTAAGTGGGGGGAGAGCAATCAGCCCCAGCATTTT. The chain joins TRBV5-4 to TRBJ1-5, with a tentative D call TRBD1 (5 bases). Per the germline V gene, CDR1 is SGHNT and CDR2 is YYREEE (reference sequence). V was shortened by 3 bases and J by 1 base, with 17 bases between the two germline ends. The CDR3 is 17 residues long.

The V call is TRBV4-1, the J call TRBJ2-1, with 8 bases lining up with TRBD2. Germline lookup yields CDR1 MGHRA and CDR2 YSYEKL. This CDR3 is 17 amino acids long. V lost 3 bases to trimming and J lost 10 bases; unmatched junction nucleotides: 17. The CDR3 is CASSHPTQRGPGEEQFF. CDR3 sequence (DNA): TGCGCCAGCAGCCATCCTACCCAGCGGGGGCCTGGAGAGGAGCAGTTCTTC.

The rearrangement joins TRBV11-3 to TRBJ2-5; D perhaps matches TRBD2 (6 bases). Trimming pared 5 bases from V and 4 bases from J, leaving 26 bases between. This CDR3 spans 18 amino acids. CDR1 is SGHNT, CDR2 YENEEA, per germline. The DNA for the CDR3 is TGTGCCAGCAGCCCTATAGGGGTACTAGCCGGAGGATCAGAGACCCAGTACTTC. Residues: CASSPIGVLAGGSETQYF.

This clone came up once. The CDR3 reads CASSIHLLAGDQETQYF. CDR3 nucleotide sequence: TGTGCCAGCAGCATACATCTTTTAGCGGGAGACCAAGAGACCCAGTACTTC. The rearrangement joins TRBV5-8 to TRBJ2-5; 9 bases align to TRBD2. Per the germline V gene, CDR1 is SGHTS and CDR2 is YDEGEE. This CDR3 comprises 17 residues. The trim removed 4 bases at V and 0 bases at J, leaving 10 bases unmatched.

The chain is built from TRBV7-9 and TRBJ2-3; D is possibly TRBD2 (7 bases). The V end was cut by 6 bases, the J end by 7 bases, with 14 bases between. Germline loops: CDR1 SEHNR, CDR2 FQNEAQ (reference sequence). This CDR3 has 13 residues. The CDR3 reads CASRAGAPYTQYF. DNA for the CDR3: TGTGCCAGCAGGGCGGGGGCGCCGTATACGCAGTATTTT.

The chain links TRBV6-6 to TRBJ1-5; TRBD1 might be the D (5 bases). The CDR3 has 15 amino acids. The germline V gene encodes CDR1 MNHNY and CDR2 SVGAGI (reference sequence). The V end was cut by 6 bases, the J end by 2 bases, with 14 bases between. The CDR3 loop reads CASRDGGFGNQPQHF. In DNA, the CDR3 is TGTGCCAGCAGGGACGGGGGATTCGGCAATCAGCCCCAGCATTTT.

The chain joins TRBV3-1 (or the pseudogene TRBV3-2) to TRBJ2-7; D is ambiguous. V dropped 1 base and J dropped 5 bases, with 9 bases sitting between them. This CDR3 spans 13 amino acids. The germline V gene encodes CDR1 LGHDT and CDR2 YNNKEL (reference sequence). CDR3 sequence (DNA): TGTGCCAGCAGCCAAGTAGCAAGGAACGAGCAGTACTTC. Translated, it gives CASSQVARNEQYF.

The rearrangement uses TRBV27 and TRBJ2-1, with D hard to call. Trimming pared 7 bases from V and 3 bases from J, leaving 16 bases between. This CDR3 comprises 15 residues. Germline assignment: CDR1 MNHEY and CDR2 SMNVEV (reference sequence). This CDR3 is CASKRRTTNYNEQFF. CDR3 sequence (DNA): TGTGCCAGCAAGAGGCGAACTACTAACTACAATGAGCAGTTCTTC.

The genes are TRBV6-6 and TRBJ2-7, with 10 bases that match TRBD2. V shed 6 bases and J 2 bases; nucleotides not matched to a gene: 7. Germline CDR1 and CDR2: MNHNY and SVGAGI (reference sequence). CDR3 length: 15 amino acids. CDR3 residues: CASSRGLAATYEQYF. For the CDR3, the DNA is TGTGCCAGCAGCCGCGGACTAGCGGCAACCTACGAGCAGTACTTC.

The chain uses TRBV6-1 and TRBJ1-5, with a possible D match to TRBD1 (5 bases). The germline V gene has CDR1 MNHNS and CDR2 SASEGT. The CDR3 length is 15 residues. V dropped 5 bases and J dropped 3 bases, with 14 bases sitting between them. CDR3 loop: CASSHTRRDNQPQHF. The CDR3 coding sequence is TGTGCCAGCAGTCATACTCGCAGGGACAATCAGCCCCAGCATTTT.

Comment on this clone: Its ends do not fully match the called genes, so a read error is possible. DNA of the CDR3: TGTGCCAGCAGCCACCCAAGCCAACCTGAGCGGTTCTTC. Protein sequence: CASSHPSQPERFF. The chain couples TRBV9 to TRBJ2-1; the D is unclear. Germline CDR1 and CDR2: SGDLS and YYNGEE. The CDR3 has 13 residues.

The chain recombines TRBV19 with TRBJ2-5; 9 positions agree with TRBD2. CDR1 and CDR2 from the germline V gene are LNHDA and SQIVND (reference sequence). V lost 5 bases and J lost 0; bases outside the gene matches: 4. The CDR3 extends over 15 amino acids. The CDR3 sequence: CASSFSGGYQETQYF. DNA for the CDR3: TGTGCCAGTAGTTTCAGCGGGGGGTACCAAGAGACCCAGTACTTC.

This clone was seen a few times. The chain carries TRBV10-2 and TRBJ1-2; TRBD1 agrees at 7 bases. With V trimmed by 8 bases and J by 8 bases, 11 bases remained unmatched. The CDR3 has 13 residues. Germline V gene lookup returns CDR1 WSHSY and CDR2 SAAADI. The CDR3 bases are TGCGCCAGCTATGTTCAGGGGGACGGGGGCTACACCTTC. Its translation: CASYVQGDGGYTF.

The chain has TRBV4-1 and TRBJ1-1, with D tentatively TRBD1 (5 bases). Germline assignment: CDR1 MGHRA and CDR2 YSYEKL. The CDR3 has 13 residues. V was shortened by 4 bases and J by 3 bases, with 9 bases between the two germline ends. CDR3 loop: CASSLRADTEAFF. The CDR3 DNA reads as TGCGCCAGCAGCCTCAGGGCGGACACTGAAGCTTTCTTT.

This CDR3 reads CASSQGGQVPDNTEAFF. CDR3 DNA sequence: TGTGCCAGCAGCCAAGGGGGACAGGTCCCCGATAACACTGAAGCTTTCTTT. V gene TRBV3-1 (or the pseudogene TRBV3-2) combines with J gene TRBJ1-1; TRBD1 matches at 8 bases. With V trimmed by 1 base and J by 2 bases, 9 bases remained unmatched. CDR1 and CDR2 (germline): LGHDT, YNNKEL (reference sequence). The CDR3 covers 17 residues.

The chain employs TRBV5-4 and TRBJ2-7, with TRBD1 matching over 9 bases. The germline gives CDR1 SGHNT, CDR2 YYREEE (reference sequence). The V and J ends lost 2 bases and 0 bases, in that order; junction bases with no gene match: 6. The CDR3 consists of 16 residues. The CDR3 protein is CASSFTGTGFSYEQYF. In nucleotides, the CDR3 is TGTGCCAGCAGCTTTACCGGGACAGGGTTCTCCTACGAGCAGTACTTC. The complete variable domain, with remaining parts taken from reference TRBV5-4 and TRBJ2-7, reads ETGVTQSPTHLIKTRGQQVTLRCSSQSGHNTVSWYQQALGQGPQFIFQYYREEENGRGNFPPRFSGLQFPNYSSELNVNALELDDSALYLCASSFTGTGFSYEQYFGPGTRLTVT.

This rearrangement joins TRBV5-1 to TRBJ1-2; 7 positions agree with TRBD1. The CDR3 runs 13 residues. Germline CDR1 and CDR2: SGHRS and YFSETQ. V shed 4 bases, J shed 2 bases, and the junction held 2 bases outside the gene matches. CDR3 loop: CASSEGQNYGYTF. The CDR3, as DNA: TGCGCCAGCAGCGAGGGACAGAACTATGGCTACACCTTC.

V usage is TRBV3-1 (or the pseudogene TRBV3-2) and J usage is TRBJ2-3; D is unclear. V was shortened by 5 bases and J by 6 bases, with 6 bases between the two germline ends. CDR3 size: 11 residues. Germline CDR1 and CDR2: LGHDT and YNNKEL (reference sequence). CDR3 protein: CASSTGDTQYF. Here the CDR3 DNA reads TGTGCCAGCAGCACCGGGGATACGCAGTATTTT.